This T cell receptor beta chain was recorded in a study of OX40 agonist ivuxolimab in advanced cancers. At the level of the study: It was ivuxolimab, an agonistic anti-OX40 (CD134) antibody, that patients were treated with. The study, taken as a whole, reports: Nonresponders, in some cases, also had low normalized T-cell clonal expansion. The average count of expanded clones was higher among CD8+ T cells than among CD4+.

The repertoire was sequenced with immunoSEQ multiplex PCR; TCRdb's copy has only in-frame clones and lacks some. The profile shows under 80,000 clones, around nine tenths of them singletons. Patients were excluded for autoimmune disease history or systemic immunosuppression. As concerns this clone: Its antigen is unidentified.

CDR1 and CDR2 (germline): GTSNPN, SVGIG (reference sequence). Trimming shortened V by 4 bases and J by 0 bases, and 7 bases separated the two germline ends. The CDR3 is 13 amino acids. The sample was CD4+ or CD8+ T cells sorted from blood, taken in a trial of the OX40 agonist ivuxolimab. This receptor was identified in an adult with an advanced solid tumor such as melanoma, head and neck, liver or kidney cancer. The chain uses TRBV30 and TRBJ1-5; D might be TRBD1 (6 bases). The CDR3 is CAWTGDSNQPQHF. The CDR3 nucleotides read TGTGCCTGGACAGGGGATAGCAATCAGCCCCAGCATTTT.